This T cell receptor (beta chain) was captured by sequencing in a study of shared clonotypes between healthy human individuals (dated by TCRdb to the early 2020s). About the full investigation: Two women and a few men aged 18 to 49 years were included in the cohort. For each donor, CD4 naive and CD4 memory were each given three plates, CD8 naive was given two plates, and CD8 memory was given one plate. To estimate repertoire size and how much clonotypes are shared between individuals, the study performed deep sequencing of blood TCR repertoires from a handful of healthy adults. Libraries were prepared and TCR repertoires were sequenced by different laboratories using diverse techniques, in order to increase sequencing depth and limit assay-specific biases. Each donor's leukapheresis produced roughly between about 0.85 and 10 billion PBMCs.

Donors were healthy HIV-negative adults with no recently reported acute infections or vaccinations. Only Caucasian adults living in Nashville, Tennessee, USA were represented among the donors. CD8 memory samples combined magnetically selected CD45RO+ cells with CCR7-negative CD45RA+ effector memory (TemRA) cells. Blood was obtained by leukapheresis, after which PBMCs were separated by Ficoll-Histopaque density gradient centrifugation and cryopreserved in liquid nitrogen vapor phase. Analytical flow cytometry was used to check the purity and quantity of every magnetically sorted T cell population. Genomic DNA was isolated from each sorted fraction and quantified by UV absorbance on a Nanodrop 2000c. Points on this clone: Its antigen remains undetermined. It has no much larger one-base neighbor in the sample; base qualities were not kept.

Overall study outcomes, separate from this receptor: Pairwise subsampling led to the expectation that sequencing depth would affect the degree of clonotype sharing among donors. Even with the large sequencing depth, rarefaction of the sorted-subset datasets indicated that sequencing was incomplete. The genetic and exposure-history diversity represented was limited by the small number of donors. Naive subsets generally had larger estimated clonotype richness than memory subsets did. Sampling was restricted to blood, and TCR repertoires in tissues likely differ from the TCR repertoires found in blood. Across a few donors, approximately 5% of naive CD4, roughly 3.3% of naive CD8, around 2.1% of memory CD4, and about 0.4% of memory CD8 clonotypes were shared. Higher generation probabilities were observed for clonotypes shared by all four sorted-subset donors than for non-shared clonotypes.

TCR CDR3 regions were amplified from genomic DNA by multiplex PCR using the deep immunoSEQ assay. Extracted genomic DNA from each cell subset was spread evenly across all wells of several immunoSEQ 96-well plates, with each plate serving as a replicate. Each replicate PCR for sorted subsets received roughly 0.2 ug genomic DNA, equal to about 30,000 T cell genomes. The purified libraries were quantified using a Qubit 3.0 fluorometer, sized with a Bioanalyzer 2100, and then quantified again using the KAPA Library Quantification kit. A separate single-read 150-cycle Illumina NextSeq 550 flow cell was used to sequence each immunoSEQ 96-well plate. Processing in the source paper ran as follows. Because the immunoSEQ output held only junctional sequences and lacked quality scores, the filtering could not match the filtering applied to full-length reads. To assign V/J genes and CDR3, sequences were annotated using PyIR, a Python wrapper for IgBLAST v1.9, with IMGT germline references. Reads were removed for weak V/J assignments (E-value above 1e-6), missing CDR3, stop codons, out-of-frame junctions, or ambiguous translated residues. V3J clonotypes were defined by identical inferred V gene, J gene, and CDR3 amino acid sequence. Percentage overlap between repertoires was computed as shared unique clonotypes divided by the size of the smaller repertoire. Repertoire richness was assessed with RTK rarefaction, the Chao1 estimator, and Recon v2.1 estimates of unobserved clonotypes. For all TCRbeta clonotypes obtained by the gDNA method from a handful of donors, generation probabilities were computed with OLGA. This is the immuneACCESS table as TCRdb keeps it, with only in-frame sequences that have V and J called. A part of the clones is gone; compared with another copy, unresolved V genes explain less than half, and the rest is unexplained. The V and J calls and clone size come from that table; D and trimming were worked out from the DNA. This sample gives some 89,000 clones in total; around two thirds of them show up just once. More than 40% of the sample lies in the top ten.

Sequencing used memory CD8+ T cells sorted from blood. The cell subset or site label on this specimen signifies: CD45RO+ cells pooled with CCR7-negative TemRA cells. This TCR derives from a man younger than 40 in good health.

The CDR3 has the sequence CASSSPLREEQFF. The nucleotides read TGTGCCAGCAGCTCCCCTCTGCGGGAAGAGCAGTTCTTC. The chain is encoded by TRBV7-9 joined to TRBJ2-1; a tentative D call is TRBD2 (6 bases match). The germline ends are 14 bases apart after V is trimmed by 4 bases and J by 10 bases. CDR1 SEHNR and CDR2 FQNEAQ are derived from the germline V gene (reference sequence). The CDR3, cysteine through phenylalanine, is 13 amino acids long. Only the CDR3 DNA stays, 39 bases, in frame from base 1.